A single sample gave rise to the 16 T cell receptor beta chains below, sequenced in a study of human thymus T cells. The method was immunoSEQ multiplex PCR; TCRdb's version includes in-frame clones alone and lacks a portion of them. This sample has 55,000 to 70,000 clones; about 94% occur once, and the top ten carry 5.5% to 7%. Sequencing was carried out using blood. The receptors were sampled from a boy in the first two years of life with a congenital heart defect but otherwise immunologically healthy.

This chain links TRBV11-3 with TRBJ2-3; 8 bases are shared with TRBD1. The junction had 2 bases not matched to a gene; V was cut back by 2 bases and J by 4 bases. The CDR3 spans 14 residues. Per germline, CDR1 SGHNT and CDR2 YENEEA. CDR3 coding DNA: TGTGCCAGCAGCTTACAGGGGGCAGCAGATACGCAGTATTTT. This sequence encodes CASSLQGAADTQYF.

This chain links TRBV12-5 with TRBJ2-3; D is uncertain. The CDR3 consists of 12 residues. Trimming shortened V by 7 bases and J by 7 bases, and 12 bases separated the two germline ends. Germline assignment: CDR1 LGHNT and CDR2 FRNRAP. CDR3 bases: TGTGCTAGTGCCCCCGGAGTGAATACGCAGTATTTT. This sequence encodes CASAPGVNTQYF.

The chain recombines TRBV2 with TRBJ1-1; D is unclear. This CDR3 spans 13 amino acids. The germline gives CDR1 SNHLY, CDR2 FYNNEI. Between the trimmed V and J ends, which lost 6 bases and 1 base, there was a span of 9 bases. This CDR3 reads CASRAVSNTEAFF. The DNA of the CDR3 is TGTGCCAGCAGAGCTGTCTCGAACACTGAAGCTTTCTTT.

The CDR3 protein is CASRTAASTDTQYF. CDR3 in DNA: TGTGCCAGCAGGACAGCGGCTAGCACAGATACGCAGTATTTT. V usage is TRBV5-4 and J usage is TRBJ2-3, with D perhaps assigned TRBD1 or TRBD2 (5 bases each). This CDR3 is built from 14 residues. Deletions cut 5 bases from V and 0 bases from J, with 10 bases between. In germline, CDR1 is SGHNT, CDR2 YYREEE (reference sequence). Looking up the rest from reference TRBV5-4 and TRBJ2-3 gives the full variable domain: ETGVTQSPTHLIKTRGQQVTLRCSSQSGHNTVSWYQQALGQGPQFIFQYYREEENGRGNFPPRFSGLQFPNYSSELNVNALELDDSALYLCASRTAASTDTQYFGPGTRLTVL.

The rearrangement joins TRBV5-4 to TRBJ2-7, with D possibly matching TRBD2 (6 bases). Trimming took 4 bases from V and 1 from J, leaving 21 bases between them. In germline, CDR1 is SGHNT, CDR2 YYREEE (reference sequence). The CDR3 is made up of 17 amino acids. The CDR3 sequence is CASSQWGVGPPSYEQYF. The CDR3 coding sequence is TGTGCCAGCAGCCAATGGGGGGTAGGACCGCCATCCTACGAGCAGTACTTC.

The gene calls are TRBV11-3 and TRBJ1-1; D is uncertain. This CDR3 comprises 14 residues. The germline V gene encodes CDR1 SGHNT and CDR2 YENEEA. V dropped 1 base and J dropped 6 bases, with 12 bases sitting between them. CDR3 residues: CASSLGGGSSEAFF. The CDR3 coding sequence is TGTGCCAGCAGCTTAGGCGGAGGTTCTTCTGAAGCTTTCTTT.

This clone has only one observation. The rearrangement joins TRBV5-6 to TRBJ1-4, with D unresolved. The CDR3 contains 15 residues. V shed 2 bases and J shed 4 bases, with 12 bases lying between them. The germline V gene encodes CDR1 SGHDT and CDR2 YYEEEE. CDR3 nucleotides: TGTGCCAGCAGCTTTCACAGACGATATAATGAAAAACTGTTTTTT. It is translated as CASSFHRRYNEKLFF.

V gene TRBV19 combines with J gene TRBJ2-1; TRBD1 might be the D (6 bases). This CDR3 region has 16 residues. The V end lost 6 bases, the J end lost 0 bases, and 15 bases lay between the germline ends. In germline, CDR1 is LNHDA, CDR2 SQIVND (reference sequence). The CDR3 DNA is TGTGCCAGTAGCTTTGGGGGCCGGAGCTCCTACAATGAGCAGTTCTTC. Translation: CASSFGGRSSYNEQFF.

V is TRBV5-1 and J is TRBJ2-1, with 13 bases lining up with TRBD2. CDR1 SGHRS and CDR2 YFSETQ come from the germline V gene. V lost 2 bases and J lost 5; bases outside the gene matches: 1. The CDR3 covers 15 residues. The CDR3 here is CASSLGTSGNNEQFF. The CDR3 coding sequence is TGCGCCAGCAGCTTAGGGACTAGCGGGAACAATGAGCAGTTCTTC.

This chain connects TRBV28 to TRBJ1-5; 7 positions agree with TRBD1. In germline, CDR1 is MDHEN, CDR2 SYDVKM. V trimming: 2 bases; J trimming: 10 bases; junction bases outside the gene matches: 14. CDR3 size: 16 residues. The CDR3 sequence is CASSLSLFLDRRPQHF. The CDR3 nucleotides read TGTGCCAGCAGTTTAAGCCTTTTCCTGGACAGGCGCCCCCAGCATTTT. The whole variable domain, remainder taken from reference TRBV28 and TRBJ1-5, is DVKVTQSSRYLVKRTGEKVFLECVQDMDHENMFWYRQDPGLGLRLIYFSYDVKMKEKGDIPEGYSVSREKKERFSLILESASTNQTSMYLCASSLSLFLDRRPQHFGDGTRLSIL.

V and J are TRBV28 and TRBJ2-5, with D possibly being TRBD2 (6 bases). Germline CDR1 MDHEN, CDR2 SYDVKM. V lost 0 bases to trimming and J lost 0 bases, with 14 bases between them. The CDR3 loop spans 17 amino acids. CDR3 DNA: TGTGCCAGCAGTTTATGGGGACCGGGACTTGACCAAGAGACCCAGTACTTC. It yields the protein CASSLWGPGLDQETQYF.

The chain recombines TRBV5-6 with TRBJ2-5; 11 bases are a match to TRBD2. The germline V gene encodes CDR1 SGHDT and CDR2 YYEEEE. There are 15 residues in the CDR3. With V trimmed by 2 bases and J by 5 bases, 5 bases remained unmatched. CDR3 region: CASSFSGGAWETQYF. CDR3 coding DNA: TGTGCCAGCAGCTTTAGCGGGGGGGCATGGGAGACCCAGTACTTC.

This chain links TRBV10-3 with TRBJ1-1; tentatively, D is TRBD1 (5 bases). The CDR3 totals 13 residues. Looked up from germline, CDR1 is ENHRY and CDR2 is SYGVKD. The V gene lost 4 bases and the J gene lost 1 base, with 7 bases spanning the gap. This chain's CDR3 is CAISVTGNTEAFF. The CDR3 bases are TGTGCCATCAGTGTAACAGGGAACACTGAAGCTTTCTTT.

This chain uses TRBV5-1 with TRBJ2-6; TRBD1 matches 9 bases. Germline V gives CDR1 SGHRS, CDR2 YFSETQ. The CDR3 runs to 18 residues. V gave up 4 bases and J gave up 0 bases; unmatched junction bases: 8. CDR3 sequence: CASSQRTGASSGANVLTF. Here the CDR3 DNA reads TGCGCCAGCAGCCAACGGACAGGGGCAAGCTCTGGGGCCAACGTCCTGACTTTC.

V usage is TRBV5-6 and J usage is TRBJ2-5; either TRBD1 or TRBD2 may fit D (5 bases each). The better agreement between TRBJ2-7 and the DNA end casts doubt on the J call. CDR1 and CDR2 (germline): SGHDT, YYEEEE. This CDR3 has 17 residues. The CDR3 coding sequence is TGTGCCAGCAGCCTGACGTTTAGGGACGGAACTCCCTACGAGCAGTACTTC. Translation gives CASSLTFRDGTPYEQYF.

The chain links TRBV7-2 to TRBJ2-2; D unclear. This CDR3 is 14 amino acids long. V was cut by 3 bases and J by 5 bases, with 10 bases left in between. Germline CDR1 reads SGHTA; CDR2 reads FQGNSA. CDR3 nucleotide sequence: TGTGCCAGCAGCTTTGGAGTCCGGACCGGGGAGCTGTTTTTT. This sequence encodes CASSFGVRTGELFF.